The 14 T cell receptor beta chains in this list originate from one sample, sequenced in a study of PD-1 blockade in classical Hodgkin lymphoma. The method was immunoSEQ multiplex PCR; TCRdb's version includes in-frame clones alone and lacks a portion of them. The sample comprises roughly 50,000 clones, around 90% of which are singletons, and around 13% rests with the top ten. Time point meaning: cycle 4 day 1 (C4D1), after 6 weeks of nivolumab. Relapse after autologous stem cell transplantation occurred in every patient, and brentuximab vedotin exposure varied. Sequencing used peripheral blood mononuclear cells (PBMCs), obtained before the fourth cycle of nivolumab. The receptor set was obtained from a human donor with classical Hodgkin lymphoma.

The V and J genes are TRBV2 and TRBJ2-5; 10 bases align to TRBD2. This CDR3 has 15 amino acids. V trimming: 3 bases; J trimming: 4 bases; junction bases outside the gene matches: 5. Germline CDR1 and CDR2: SNHLY and FYNNEI. CDR3 sequence reads: CASSDLLAGLETQYF. As DNA, the CDR3 is TGTGCCAGCAGTGATCTACTAGCGGGACTAGAGACCCAGTACTTC.

About this clone itself: Its ends do not fully match the called genes, so a read error is possible. J is TRBJ1-5 and V is TRBV6-1; 10 nucleotides line up with TRBD1. Germline lookup yields CDR1 MNHNS and CDR2 SASEGT. This CDR3 has 15 amino acids. The CDR3 bases are TGTGCCAGCGGTGAAGCGGGACAGGGGTTTCAGCCCCAGCATTTT. Translated: CASGEAGQGFQPQHF.

V is TRBV12-5 and J is TRBJ2-5, with 9 bases aligning to TRBD1. The CDR3 totals 14 residues. Losses at the gene ends were 5 bases for V and 4 bases for J; bases not matched to a gene: 5. Germline V gives CDR1 LGHNT, CDR2 FRNRAP. DNA of the CDR3: TGTGCTAGTGGTAAGGGACAGGGATTAGAGACCCAGTACTTC. Its protein is CASGKGQGLETQYF.

The chain carries TRBV4-1 and TRBJ1-2; a possible D gene is TRBD1 (6 bases). The CDR3 has 12 residues. The V end lost 8 bases, the J end lost 8 bases, and 15 bases lay between the germline ends. Germline lookup yields CDR1 MGHRA and CDR2 YSYEKL. CDR3 in DNA: TGCGCCAGCGGCCGGGAGGGGGAGGGCTACACCTTC. This codes for CASGREGEGYTF.

The chain combines TRBV19 with TRBJ2-1; the D is unclear. Germline values: CDR1 LNHDA, CDR2 SQIVND (reference sequence). This CDR3 has 13 amino acids. V lost 0 bases and J 5 bases, leaving 5 bases between the germline ends. CDR3 region: CASSIDQNNEQFF. CDR3 coding DNA: TGTGCCAGTAGTATAGATCAAAACAATGAGCAGTTCTTC.

The rearrangement joins TRBV14 to TRBJ2-5, with D possibly matching TRBD1 (6 bases). The V gene's germline CDR1 is SGHDN and CDR2 FVKESK. There are 16 residues in the CDR3. Trimming left V 0 bases short and J 6 bases short, with 17 bases between. In DNA, the CDR3 is TGTGCCAGCAGCCAAGATTCAGGGGCAGGGAGAAAGACCCAGTACTTC. Protein sequence: CASSQDSGAGRKTQYF.

J is TRBJ2-1 and V is TRBV27; 10 bases agree with TRBD2. The CDR3 contains 13 residues. The V and J ends lost 8 bases and 7 bases, in that order; junction bases with no gene match: 5. Germline V gene sequence: CDR1 MNHEY, CDR2 SMNVEV (reference sequence). This CDR3 reads CASGSSGRNEQFF. CDR3 DNA: TGTGCCAGCGGTTCTAGCGGGAGAAATGAGCAGTTCTTC.

The chain carries TRBV29-1 and TRBJ2-1, with TRBD1 identical over 9 bases. Unmatched junction bases numbered 4, after V lost 4 bases and J lost 3 bases. CDR1 SQVTM and CDR2 ANQGSEA come from the germline V gene. The CDR3 extends over 14 amino acids. For the CDR3, the DNA is TGCAGCGTTGCAAGGACAGGGGACTACAATGAGCAGTTCTTC. Translating it yields CSVARTGDYNEQFF.

A few counts support this clone. The J gene is TRBJ2-2, the V gene TRBV6-4; D not certain. Germline loops: CDR1 MRHNA, CDR2 SNTAGT. V shed 6 bases and J shed 3 bases, with 11 bases lying between them. The CDR3 is 14 amino acids. The CDR3 spells CASSKGLDTGELFF. As DNA, the CDR3 is TGTGCCAGCAGCAAGGGCCTAGACACCGGGGAGCTGTTTTTT.

The V and J genes are TRBV5-1 and TRBJ2-5; TRBD1 agrees at 7 bases. The V gene's germline CDR1 is SGHRS and CDR2 YFSETQ. This CDR3 is 14 amino acids long. The V segment lost 5 bases and the J segment 4 bases; nucleotides outside the gene matches: 8. The CDR3 spells CASRAGGLGETQYF. DNA for the CDR3: TGCGCCAGCAGAGCAGGGGGTCTAGGAGAGACCCAGTACTTC.

This chain connects TRBV19 to TRBJ2-7; 8 bases line up with TRBD1. Looked up from germline, CDR1 is LNHDA and CDR2 is SQIVND (reference sequence). V shed 6 bases and J 4 bases; nucleotides not matched to a gene: 2. This CDR3 comprises 12 residues. The CDR3 loop is CASRDRAYEQYF. The DNA for the CDR3 is TGTGCCAGTAGGGACAGGGCTTACGAGCAGTACTTC.

V and J are TRBV5-1 and TRBJ2-3, with 9 positions matching TRBD1. The germline CDR1 and CDR2 sequences are SGHRS and YFSETQ. The V segment lost 3 bases and the J segment 3 bases; nucleotides outside the gene matches: 5. This CDR3 comprises 15 residues. CDR3 sequence reads: CASSSGQGSTDTQYF. CDR3 nucleotides: TGCGCCAGCAGCTCGGGACAGGGAAGTACAGATACGCAGTATTTT. Based on the CDR3 plus reference TRBV5-1 and TRBJ2-3, the full variable domain is KAGVTQTPRYLIKTRGQQVTLSCSPISGHRSVSWYQQTPGQGLQFLFEYFSETQRNKGNFPGRFSGRQFSNSRSEMNVSTLELGDSALYLCASSSGQGSTDTQYFGPGTRLTVL.

The chain links TRBV7-2 to TRBJ2-7; 9 bases match TRBD2. J lost 7 bases, V lost 2 bases, and 6 bases had no gene match. The CDR3 length is 14 residues. Germline CDR1 SGHTA, CDR2 FQGNSA. Here the CDR3 reads CASSLPAGGREQYF. In nucleotides, the CDR3 is TGTGCCAGCAGCTTACCAGCGGGAGGACGGGAGCAGTACTTC. The whole variable domain, filled in from reference TRBV7-2 and TRBJ2-7, reads GAGVSQSPSNKVTEKGKDVELRCDPISGHTALYWYRQSLGQGLEFLIYFQGNSAPDKSGLPSDRFSAERTGGSVSTLTIQRTQQEDSAVYLCASSLPAGGREQYFGPGTRLTVT.

A single count supports this clone. The CDR3 is CASSFLAGSLTDTQYF. CDR3 in DNA: TGTGCCAGCAGCTTCCTAGCGGGAAGTTTAACAGATACGCAGTATTTT. The genes are TRBV7-2 and TRBJ2-3, with 9 positions matching TRBD2. Germline CDR1 and CDR2: SGHTA and FQGNSA. This CDR3 has 16 amino acids. Trimming removed 3 bases from V and 3 bases from J; junction bases left unmatched: 7.